This TCR beta chain was recovered during a study of ipilimumab plus nivolumab after autologous stem cell transplantation. Data came from immunoSEQ multiplex PCR; TCRdb stores just in-frame clones and leaves some out. This sample has 17,000 or so clones, with roughly 70% found just once. Regarding the study as a whole: The authors say TCR, Treg and microbiome findings warrant further study.

The germline CDR1 and CDR2 sequences are SEHNR and FQNEAQ (reference sequence). This CDR3 is 12 amino acids long. V dropped 1 base and J dropped 5 bases, with 5 bases sitting between them. Worth noting for this clone: Its antigen is not identified. This sample also contains other DNA sequences that code for the same CDR3.

The source was PBMCs, collected in a trial of ipilimumab plus nivolumab as post-transplant consolidation. The receptor comes from a male donor with diffuse large B-cell lymphoma. The chain has TRBV7-9 and TRBJ1-2, with D uncertain. The CDR3 nucleotides read TGTGCCAGCAGCTTAGAGCCGTATGGCTACACCTTC. It specifies CASSLEPYGYTF.